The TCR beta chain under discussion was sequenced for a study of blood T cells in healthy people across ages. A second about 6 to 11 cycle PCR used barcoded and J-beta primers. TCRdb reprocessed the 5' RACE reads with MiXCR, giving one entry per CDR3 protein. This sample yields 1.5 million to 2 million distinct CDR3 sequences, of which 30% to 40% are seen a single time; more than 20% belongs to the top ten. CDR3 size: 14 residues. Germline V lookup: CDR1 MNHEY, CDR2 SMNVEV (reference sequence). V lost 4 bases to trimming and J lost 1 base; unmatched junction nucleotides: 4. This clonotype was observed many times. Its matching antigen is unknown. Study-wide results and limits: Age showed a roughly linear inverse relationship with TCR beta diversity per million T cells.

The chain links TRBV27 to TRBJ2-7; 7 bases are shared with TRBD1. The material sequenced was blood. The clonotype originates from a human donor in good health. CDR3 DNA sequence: TGTGCCAGCAGTTACTCGACAGGGTCCTACGAGCAGTACTTC. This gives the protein CASSYSTGSYEQYF.